Following are 19 T cell receptor beta chains from one sample sequenced in a study of CXCR3-negative and CXCR3-positive naive CD8 T cells. Overall study results and limits: CXCR3-positive naive cells carried more hydrophobic TRB CDR3s than CXCR3-negative naive cells did.

No cognate antigen is known for these TCRs. Carrying UMI labels, the TRB cDNA libraries were prepared through 5' RACE. Reanalyzing the 5' RACE reads, TCRdb keeps one entry per CDR3 protein, without DNA. The sample data list under 75,000 distinct CDR3 sequences. The sequencing input was naive CXCR3+ CD8+ T cells from blood. Described subset: CD45RO-CCR7+CD27+CD95- naive CD8+ T cells expressing CXCR3 (TNR3+). Every receptor here comes from a human donor in good health. Some clones in this sample may be carry-over from other donors' samples.

This chain connects TRBV7-3 to TRBJ2-1. The CDR3 has 14 amino acids. Germline values: CDR1 SGHTA, CDR2 FQGTGA. CDR3 in amino acids: CASSRRPAWDEQFF. Full variable domain (missing parts from reference TRBV7-3 and TRBJ2-1): GAGVSQTPSNKVTEKGKYVELRCDPISGHTALYWYRQSLGQGPEFLIYFQGTGAADDSGLPNDRFFAVRPEGSVSTLKIQRTERGDSAVYLCASSRRPAWDEQFFGPGTRLTVL.

The chain carries TRBV4-3 and TRBJ2-3; the D call of TRBD2 rests on TCRdb alone, since no DNA is present to check it. This CDR3 has 17 amino acids. CDR1 is LGHNA and CDR2 is YSLEER in the germline V gene. The CDR3 sequence is CASSQDTAGASTDTQYF.

This chain uses TRBV3-1 with TRBJ1-1. The CDR3 consists of 13 residues. Germline loops: CDR1 LGHDT, CDR2 YNNKEL (reference sequence). The CDR3 region is CASKDGLNTEAFF. Full variable domain (missing parts from reference TRBV3-1 and TRBJ1-1): DTAVSQTPKYLVTQMGNDKSIKCEQNLGHDTMYWYKQDSKKFLKIMFSYNNKELIINETVPNRFSPKSPDKAHLNLHINSLELGDSAVYFCASKDGLNTEAFFGQGTRLTVV.

V gene TRBV2 combines with J gene TRBJ2-1. Germline CDR1 is SNHLY and CDR2 is FYNNEI. This CDR3 has 14 residues. The CDR3 region is CASRHPTWDDEQFF.

This chain connects TRBV29-1 to TRBJ2-7; TCRdb's D call of TRBD2 is untestable without DNA. The CDR3 loop spans 13 amino acids. Germline CDR1 SQVTM, CDR2 ANQGSEA. The CDR3 reads CSVEVAGAYEQYF.

The genes are TRBV29-1 and TRBJ2-1; lacking DNA, the TRBD2 call made by TCRdb goes unchecked. Germline V lookup: CDR1 SQVTM, CDR2 ANQGSEA. The CDR3 extends over 17 amino acids. CDR3 loop: CSADPSLAGGGTNEQFF.

V and J are TRBV20-1 and TRBJ1-1; TCRdb's assignment of TRBD1 cannot be checked, as there is no DNA. Germline-derived CDR1 and CDR2 are DFQATT and SNEGSKA (reference sequence). The CDR3 has 15 amino acids. The CDR3: CSASGTWGGLAEAFF.

The V gene is TRBV4-3, the J gene TRBJ1-2; TCRdb returns TRBD1, unconfirmable since there is no DNA. The germline CDR1 and CDR2 sequences are LGHNA and YSLEER. This CDR3 spans 15 amino acids. This CDR3 reads CASSQDRGGADGYTF.

The CDR3 region is CSVVGGTGELFF. The chain uses TRBV29-1 and TRBJ2-2; absent DNA, TCRdb's TRBD1 call cannot be checked. Per the germline V gene, CDR1 is SQVTM and CDR2 is ANQGSEA. The CDR3 is 12 amino acids.

The gene calls are TRBV6-5 and TRBJ2-7; TCRdb's D call of TRBD1 is untestable without DNA. Looked up from germline, CDR1 is MNHEY and CDR2 is SVGAGI. The CDR3 runs to 11 residues. The CDR3 reads CASSWGYEQYF.

The chain recombines TRBV25-1 with TRBJ2-1; the D gene TCRdb calls, TRBD1, cannot be checked with no DNA. CDR3 length equals 11 residues. Germline V gene lookup returns CDR1 MGHDK and CDR2 SYGVNS. This chain's CDR3 is CAARDANEQFF.

The chain joins TRBV4-3 to TRBJ2-7; there is no DNA to check the TCRdb D call of TRBD2. This CDR3 has 14 amino acids. The germline CDR1 and CDR2 sequences are LGHNA and YSLEER. The CDR3 here is CASSKLLGTHEQYF.

The CDR3 is CASSYKGFPSYEQYF. The chain employs TRBV6-5 and TRBJ2-7. The germline V gene encodes CDR1 MNHEY and CDR2 SVGAGI. The CDR3 totals 15 residues.

This sequence joins TRBV7-2 and TRBJ2-7. CDR1 and CDR2 from the germline V gene are SGHTA and FQGNSA. The CDR3 is 12 residues long. The CDR3 sequence: CASSLLEYEQYF.

The chain joins TRBV6-2 or TRBV6-3 to TRBJ1-5. CDR1 and CDR2 (germline): MNHEY, SVGEGT. The CDR3 covers 11 residues. The CDR3 reads CASTATGPQHF.

The chain recombines TRBV5-1 with TRBJ2-7; the TRBD1 assignment by TCRdb is unverifiable without DNA. There are 17 residues in the CDR3. Germline V CDR1 and CDR2: SGHRS, YFSETQ. The chain's CDR3 is CASSLTPYGGRGDEQYF.

V is TRBV10-2 and J is TRBJ1-5; TCRdb reports TRBD1, a call that lacks DNA to check it against. From germline, CDR1 is WSHSY and CDR2 SAAADI. The CDR3 is 17 amino acids. The CDR3 reads CASSPDKTGTGNQPQHF.

The J gene is TRBJ2-1, the V gene TRBV3-1; there is no DNA to check the TCRdb D call of TRBD1. The CDR3 runs to 17 residues. Looked up from germline, CDR1 is LGHDT and CDR2 is YNNKEL (reference sequence). The CDR3 loop reads CASSHRPGQSFYNEQFF.

The CDR3 protein is CASSPGQGVNTGELFF. The V and J genes are TRBV19 and TRBJ2-2; TCRdb names TRBD1, which stays unverified in the absence of DNA. Germline-derived CDR1 and CDR2 are LNHDA and SQIVND (reference sequence). The CDR3 covers 16 residues.